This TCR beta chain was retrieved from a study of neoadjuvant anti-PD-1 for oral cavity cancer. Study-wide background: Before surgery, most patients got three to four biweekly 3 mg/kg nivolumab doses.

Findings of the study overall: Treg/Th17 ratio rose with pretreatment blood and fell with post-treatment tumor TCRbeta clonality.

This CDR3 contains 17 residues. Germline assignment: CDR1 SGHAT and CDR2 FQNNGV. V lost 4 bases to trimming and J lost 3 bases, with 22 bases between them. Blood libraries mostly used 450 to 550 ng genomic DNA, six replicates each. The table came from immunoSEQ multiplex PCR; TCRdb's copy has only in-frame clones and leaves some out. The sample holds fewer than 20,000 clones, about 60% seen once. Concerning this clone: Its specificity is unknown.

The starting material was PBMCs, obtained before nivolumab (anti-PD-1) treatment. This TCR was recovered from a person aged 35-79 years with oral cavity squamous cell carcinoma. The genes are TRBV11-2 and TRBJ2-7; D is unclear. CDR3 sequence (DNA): TGTGCCAGCAGCTCTAGAATGGTGGGGATAGCCGACTACGAGCAGTACTTC. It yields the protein CASSSRMVGIADYEQYF.